This TCR beta chain derives from a study of blood T cell repertoires in COVID-19. Study in general: Samples of COVID-19 (acute and convalescent) were obtained from the United States, Italy and Spain.

This table comes from immunoSEQ multiplex PCR, and its TCRdb copy is limited to in-frame clones, with some not included. The sample comprises 180,000 or so clones, approximately 80% of which are singletons, and 8% to 13% rests with the top ten. The CDR3 has 16 amino acids. The germline CDR1 and CDR2 sequences are MDHEN and SYDVKM. V trimming: 1 base; J trimming: 5 bases; junction bases outside the gene matches: 9. Patients in Seattle were enrolled during active infection, then followed longitudinally. Sample: peripheral blood. This clonotype originated in a woman aged 35 to 49 with COVID-19, enrolled during active disease. This chain links TRBV28 with TRBJ2-5; 8 nucleotides line up with TRBD1. CDR3 loop: CASSLFAGGAGETQYF. CDR3 sequence (DNA): TGTGCCAGCAGTTTATTCGCAGGGGGCGCAGGGGAGACCCAGTACTTC. The whole variable domain, remainder taken from reference TRBV28 and TRBJ2-5, is DVKVTQSSRYLVKRTGEKVFLECVQDMDHENMFWYRQDPGLGLRLIYFSYDVKMKEKGDIPEGYSVSREKKERFSLILESASTNQTSMYLCASSLFAGGAGETQYFGPGTRLLVL.